The clone carrying this TCR beta chain was observed a few times. This specimen belongs to a study of T-cell reconstitution after alpha-beta-depleted transplantation in children. During its preparation, the TCRbeta library received unique molecular identifiers. TCRdb analysed the PCR reads with MiXCR anew, one entry per CDR3 protein. The sample has 700,000 to 850,000 distinct CDR3 sequences, around 15% seen once. V dropped 0 bases and J dropped 7; count of bases not matched to a gene: 10. There are 16 residues in the CDR3. CDR1 is LGHNA and CDR2 is YNFKEQ in the germline V gene. The chain has TRBV4-2 and TRBJ2-3; 7 positions match TRBD2. Sequencing used PBMCs, mostly from graft donor cells, obtained 360 days after TCRalphabeta/CD19-depleted stem cell transplant. The clonotype was recovered from a male patient younger than 18 who had a stem cell transplant for acute lymphoblastic leukemia, so the T cells may come from the graft donor. This CDR3 is CASSQEVAGVANTQYF. The CDR3 DNA follows: TGTGCCAGCAGCCAAGAGGTGGCGGGAGTCGCGAATACGCAGTATTTT.